This T cell receptor (beta chain) was identified in a study of cytomegalovirus exposure and HLA in healthy donors. This clone was counted a few times. Its antigen is as yet unknown. Study-level findings and limits: Three CMV-associated chains were confirmed in vitro to be specific for CMV antigens. The study designated roughly 160 TCR beta chains cytomegalovirus-associated. Immune exposure was documented only through CMV serostatus.

The primer mix had 60 Vbeta and 13 Jbeta primers. TCRdb's copy holds only in-frame clones and misses some; the assay was immunoSEQ multiplex PCR. Of roughly 230,000 clones listed, around nine tenths are singletons. The length of the CDR3 is 14 residues. Germline loops: CDR1 SNHLY, CDR2 FYNNEI. V was cut by 1 base and J by 5 bases, with 11 bases left in between. The chain couples TRBV2 to TRBJ1-2; D is unresolved. Sequencing was carried out using PBMCs. The sequence was collected from a girl aged 2 to 10 in good health and CMV-seronegative. CDR3 DNA sequence: TGTGCCAGCAGTGAAGAGGGAGTGGGGTATGGCTACACCTTC. It is translated as CASSEEGVGYGYTF.